This TCR beta chain was recorded in a study of shared clonotypes between healthy human individuals. Overall study context: Plates per donor: three CD4 naive, three CD4 memory, two CD8 naive, one CD8 memory.

A CD45RA+ naive subset and a CD45RA-negative memory subset were split from CD4+ cells. Trimming took 3 bases from V and 2 from J, leaving 11 bases between them. Per the germline V gene, CDR1 is SEHNR and CDR2 is FQNEAQ (reference sequence). The CDR3 is 15 residues long. Produced via immunoSEQ multiplex PCR; TCRdb's table is partial and in-frame only. In the table there are around 510,000 clones, around 95% of which are singletons. Sequenced: naive CD4+ T cells sorted from blood. As to subset: CD45RA+ positively selected. The TCR sequence derives from a woman in her twenties or thirties in good health. The chain links TRBV7-9 to TRBJ2-1; D ambiguous. CDR3 region: CASSLRSSTYNEQFF. CDR3 sequence (DNA): TGTGCCAGCAGCTTGCGAAGTAGCACCTACAATGAGCAGTTCTTC.